The clone carrying this TCR beta chain has more than one count but fewer than ten. No antigen is known for it. These data originate in a study of T cell responses to AZD1222 COVID-19 vaccine. The CDR3 has 13 residues. Germline loops: CDR1 LNHDA, CDR2 SQIVND (reference sequence). J was trimmed by 10 bases and V by 4 bases; bases with no gene match: 5. Sequencing used immunoSEQ multiplex PCR; TCRdb keeps in-frame clones, though not all of them. The data contain about 130,000 clones, just over 85% of them seen just once; the ten biggest clones take up 20% to 25%. Study conclusions and caveats: Sampling that yielded the repertoires occurred only after the peak T cell response. Rises in breadth and depth of Spike-specific TCRs came after two AZD1222 doses.

The TCR sequence derives from an adult in good health. The source material was peripheral blood, sampled on day 0 of AZD1222 vaccination. This chain uses TRBV19 with TRBJ2-1, with 9 bases aligning to TRBD1. The CDR3 DNA sequence: TGTGCCAGTAGTAATACAGGGGGCGAGGAGCAGTTCTTC. Protein sequence: CASSNTGGEEQFF. Combining the CDR3 with reference TRBV19 and TRBJ2-1 gives the whole variable domain DGGITQSPKYLFRKEGQNVTLSCEQNLNHDAMYWYRQDPGQGLRLIYYSQIVNDFQKGDIAEGYSVSREKKESFPLTVTSAQKNPTAFYLCASSNTGGEEQFFGPGTRLTVL.